This record concerns one T cell receptor (beta chain) sequence. The antigen is not known. Germline-derived CDR1 and CDR2 are SGHDT and YYEEEE. This CDR3 is 13 amino acids long. With 4 bases removed from V and 2 bases from J, the gap between germline ends came to 9 bases. These data originate in a study of CD8+ T cells in alopecia areata. Isolated RNA was reverse transcribed into cDNA used as the sequencing template. Generated by immunoSEQ multiplex PCR, the TCRdb table keeps only in-frame clones and is missing some. The sample gives a few hundred thousand clones, roughly 56% of which show up once; roughly 5% is in the top ten. Regarding the study as a whole: More clonal than normal scalp was lesional scalp, particularly alopecia totalis/universalis. Researchers reported that TCR sharing among patients proved less clear than in mice, possibly HLA-linked.

Material for sequencing was CD8+ T cells sorted from blood. The sequence derives from a human donor in good health. This rearrangement joins TRBV5-6 to TRBJ1-2; TRBD1 might be the D (6 bases). The CDR3 loop reads CASSQGTNYGYTF. The CDR3 bases are TGTGCCAGCAGCCAGGGGACCAACTATGGCTACACCTTC.